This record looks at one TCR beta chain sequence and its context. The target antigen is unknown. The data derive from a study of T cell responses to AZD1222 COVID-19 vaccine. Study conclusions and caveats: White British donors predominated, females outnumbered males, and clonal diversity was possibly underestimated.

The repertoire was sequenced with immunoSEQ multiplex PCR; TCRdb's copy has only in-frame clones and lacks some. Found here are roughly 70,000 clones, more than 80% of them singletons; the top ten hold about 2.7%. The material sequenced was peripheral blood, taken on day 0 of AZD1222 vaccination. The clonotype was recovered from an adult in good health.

CDR3 DNA sequence: TGTGCCAGCAGCCCCGACAGGGGAGGACGCTCACCCCTCCACTTT. Its translation is CASSPDRGGRSPLHF. V usage is TRBV13 and J usage is TRBJ1-6; 8 positions agree with TRBD1. Germline V gene data show CDR1 as PRHDT and CDR2 as FYEKMQ (reference sequence). This CDR3 comprises 15 residues. The V segment lost 5 bases and the J segment 10 bases; nucleotides outside the gene matches: 10.